The 13 T cell receptor beta chains in this list originate from one sample, sequenced in a study of T cell changes during pregnancy in multiple sclerosis. Data came from immunoSEQ multiplex PCR; TCRdb stores just in-frame clones and leaves some out. The sample has 95,000 to 150,000 clones; about 93% are singletons. Here the sequenced sample was peripheral blood, taken before pregnancy. The receptors derive from a female donor with multiple sclerosis, enrolled in a pregnancy study.

The chain carries TRBV7-9 and TRBJ2-2; 8 bases fit TRBD2. Germline V gene lookup returns CDR1 SEHNR and CDR2 FQNEAQ (reference sequence). The CDR3 has 16 amino acids. V shed 2 bases and J 4 bases; nucleotides not matched to a gene: 6. The CDR3 DNA reads as TGTGCCAGCAGCTTATTCGGGAGGGCCACCACCGGGGAGCTGTTTTTT. Amino acid sequence: CASSLFGRATTGELFF.

In this sample, this clone turned up a few times. This rearrangement joins TRBV7-9 to TRBJ1-1; TRBD1 aligns across 7 bases. V shed 5 bases and J 8 bases; nucleotides not matched to a gene: 5. Germline-derived CDR1 and CDR2 are SEHNR and FQNEAQ (reference sequence). CDR3 length: 12 residues. DNA of the CDR3: TGTGCCAGCAGCGTCCAGGACAGGGAAGCTTTCTTT. It codes for CASSVQDREAFF.

The J gene is TRBJ2-1, the V gene TRBV7-2; 9 positions match TRBD2. In germline, CDR1 is SGHTA, CDR2 FQGNSA. This CDR3 comprises 16 residues. With 1 base clipped from V and 7 bases from J, the junction kept 8 bases outside the gene matches. As DNA, the CDR3 is TGTGCCAGCAGCTTAGTTGGAGCGGGAGGCTTAAATGAGCAGTTCTTC. It yields the protein CASSLVGAGGLNEQFF.

The genes are TRBV27 and TRBJ1-2; 9 positions agree with TRBD1. V lost 4 bases and J lost 4; bases outside the gene matches: 4. Germline V CDR1 and CDR2: MNHEY, SMNVEV (reference sequence). This CDR3 contains 14 residues. CDR3 residues: CASSSQGAVYGYTF. CDR3 nucleotide sequence: TGTGCCAGCAGTTCACAGGGGGCCGTCTATGGCTACACCTTC.

V gene TRBV6-5 combines with J gene TRBJ1-3, with 7 nucleotides matching TRBD1. This CDR3 region has 12 residues. After removal of 5 bases from V and 11 bases from J, the junction contained 6 bases not matched to a gene. Looked up from germline, CDR1 is MNHEY and CDR2 is SVGAGI. The CDR3 bases are TGTGCCAGCAGTGACAGGGTATTGGCCATATATTTT. It translates to CASSDRVLAIYF.

V is TRBV5-1 and J is TRBJ1-1; D is undetermined. The CDR3 is made up of 13 amino acids. Trimming removed 2 bases at V and 2 bases at J, with 7 bases between. CDR1 is SGHRS, CDR2 YFSETQ, per germline. CDR3 in amino acids: CASSFEGNTEAFF. The CDR3 nucleotides read TGCGCCAGCAGCTTCGAGGGAAACACTGAAGCTTTCTTT.

The chain uses TRBV7-2 and TRBJ2-3; D unresolved. Looked up from germline, CDR1 is SGHTA and CDR2 is FQGNSA. The CDR3 extends over 15 amino acids. Trimming took off 1 base at V and 3 bases at J, with 11 bases between the two ends. CDR3 coding DNA: TGTGCCAGCAGCTTAGACCCCGCCAGGACAGATACGCAGTATTTT. It encodes CASSLDPARTDTQYF.

As to this clone: In the same sample, other DNA sequences code for this CDR3. The rearrangement joins TRBV27 to TRBJ1-1; 8 bases line up with TRBD1. This CDR3 region has 14 residues. The trim removed 5 bases at V and 4 bases at J, leaving 6 bases unmatched. CDR1 MNHEY and CDR2 SMNVEV come from the germline V gene (reference sequence). DNA of the CDR3: TGTGCCAGCAGTCCCCTCACAGGGGGCACTGAAGCTTTCTTT. This sequence encodes CASSPLTGGTEAFF.

This clone was counted once. J is TRBJ1-1 and V is TRBV7-9; TRBD1 matches 7 bases. Per the germline V gene, CDR1 is SEHNR and CDR2 is FQNEAQ (reference sequence). J lost 0 bases, V lost 3 bases, and 10 bases had no gene match. The CDR3 runs 17 residues. The CDR3 spells CASSLGQLGPMNTEAFF. In DNA form, the CDR3 reads TGTGCCAGCAGCTTGGGACAGCTGGGACCTATGAACACTGAAGCTTTCTTT.

This chain joins TRBV9 and TRBJ2-1; TRBD2 matches 9 bases. V dropped 0 bases and J dropped 9; count of bases not matched to a gene: 10. The CDR3 sequence is 16 residues long. Germline values: CDR1 SGDLS, CDR2 YYNGEE. The CDR3 DNA is TGTGCCAGCAGCGTAGAGATGCGGGGGGGCCTAAGTGAGCAGTTCTTC. It translates to CASSVEMRGGLSEQFF.

V is TRBV6-5 and J is TRBJ2-3; no clear D gene. Per the germline V gene, CDR1 is MNHEY and CDR2 is SVGAGI. This CDR3 contains 14 residues. Trimming removed 0 bases from V and 4 bases from J, with 8 bases in between. This CDR3 is CASSYSVLADTQYF. Written as DNA, the CDR3 is TGTGCCAGCAGTTACTCAGTGTTAGCAGATACGCAGTATTTT.

Written as DNA, the CDR3 is TGTGCCAGCAGCCCCCCGGGACAGGGGGCTGGTAATGAGCAGTTCTTC. Translated, it gives CASSPPGQGAGNEQFF. The V gene is TRBV21-1, the J gene TRBJ2-1; the tabulated D call, TRBD1, remains unverified against the DNA. TRBV21-1 is listed as a pseudogene. This CDR3 contains 16 residues.

This chain connects TRBV19 to TRBJ1-1, with 8 bases identical to TRBD1. Germline CDR1 reads LNHDA; CDR2 reads SQIVND (reference sequence). The CDR3 extends over 14 amino acids. After removal of 2 bases from V and 4 bases from J, the junction contained 3 bases not matched to a gene. The CDR3 nucleotides are TGTGCCAGTAGTATAACAGGGGGGTTCACTGAAGCTTTCTTT. Translating it yields CASSITGGFTEAFF.